These T cell receptor beta chains were read from a single sample in a study of T cell changes during pregnancy in multiple sclerosis. Method: immunoSEQ multiplex PCR; TCRdb's copy keeps in-frame clones and lacks some. The sample has 100,000 to 130,000 clones, around 90% seen once. Sample: peripheral blood, taken in the third trimester of pregnancy. These receptors originate from a female donor in good health, enrolled as a control in a pregnancy study. Both conserved end residues are part of each CDR3. The D gene is left open where the match is weak. Not every row has a clone size; where given, it reads once, few, many or a size class.

clone_size d_call j_call v_call cdr3_nt cdr3_aa
- - TRBJ2-6 TRBV19 TGTGCCAGTAGTAGGGGCCTCTCTGGGGCCAACGTCCTGACTTTC CASSRGLSGANVLTF
once TRBD1 TRBJ1-2 TRBV6-1 TGTGCCAGCAGTGAGGCCCCGGGACAGAACTATGGCTACACCTTC CASSEAPGQNYGYTF
- - TRBJ1-4 TRBV30 TGTGCCTGGAGTATATTGGGACTAGGTGAAAAACTGTTTTTT CAWSILGLGEKLFF
- - TRBJ1-4 TRBV30 TGTGCCTGGAGTTCCCAGGGTTCTGAAAAACTGTTTTTT CAWSSQGSEKLFF
- - TRBJ1-6 TRBV7-9 TGTGCCAGCAGTTTACAGGGATCACCCCTCCACTTT CASSLQGSPLHF
- TRBD1 TRBJ2-5 TRBV4-1 TGCGCCAGCAGCCGAGGGACAGGGGGCCAAGAGACCCAGTACTTC CASSRGTGGQETQYF
- TRBD1 TRBJ2-3 TRBV5-1 TGCGCCAGCAGCTCCCGGGACAGCCCTAGCACAGATACGCAGTATTTT CASSSRDSPSTDTQYF
- TRBD1 TRBJ1-3 TRBV7-2 TGTGCCAGCAGCTTTACTACAGGGGGTGGTGGAAACACCATATATTTT CASSFTTGGGGNTIYF
few TRBD1 TRBJ1-2 TRBV9 TGTGCCAGCAGCATTGGGACAGGGGATGGCTACACCTTC CASSIGTGDGYTF
- - TRBJ2-7 TRBV6-1 TGTGCCAGCATTCAGGCAGAGCTACGAGAGCAGTACTTC CASIQAELREQYF
- - TRBJ2-5 TRBV7-8 TGTGCCAGCAGCTTGGAGGGTATGGATCAAGAGACCCAGTACTTC CASSLEGMDQETQYF
- - TRBJ2-7 TRBV5-1 TGCGCCAGCAGCTTGGCGATGGGCAGGGGGGACGAGCAGTACTTC CASSLAMGRGDEQYF
- - TRBJ1-2 TRBV7-9 TGTGCCAGCAGCTTAGAACCCGGCAGGACCAGGGGTGGCTACACCTTC CASSLEPGRTRGGYTF
- TRBD1 TRBJ1-5 TRBV7-9 TGTGCCAGCAGCTTGGGACAGGGGGAAGGGAGCAATCAGCCCCAGCATTTT CASSLGQGEGSNQPQHF
few - TRBJ1-1 TRBV30 TGTGCCTGGAATCTAATGAACACTGAAGCTTTCTTT CAWNLMNTEAFF
- - TRBJ1-1 TRBV30 TGTGCCTGGAGTGTTATTCGGGGTCTGGGTGAAGCTTTCTTT CAWSVIRGLGEAFF
- TRBD1 TRBJ2-7 TRBV2 TGTGCCAGCAGTGAGGTGGGGGACAGGCACCGCTTC CASSEVGDRHRF
- TRBD1 TRBJ2-2 TRBV7-8 TGTGCCAGCAGCTCGACGACAGGGCTGGCCGGGGAGCTGTTTTTT CASSSTTGLAGELFF
- TRBD2 TRBJ2-2 TRBV29-1 TGCAGCGTAAGGGGAACTAGCGGAAACACCGGGGAGCTGTTTTTT CSVRGTSGNTGELFF
- TRBD2 TRBJ2-1 TRBV5-1 TGCGCCAGCAGCACAAAGGTGCTAGCGGGGGGCGTCTACAATGAGCAGTTCTTC CASSTKVLAGGVYNEQFF
- TRBD2 TRBJ2-5 TRBV7-9 TGTGCCAGCAGCTTAGATATCGGCGGCGGGGGAGAGACCCAGTACTTC CASSLDIGGGGETQYF
- TRBD1 TRBJ2-1 TRBV7-9 TGTGCCAGCAGCTTGTTCGACAGGGGGTATGAGCAGTTCTTC CASSLFDRGYEQFF
- - TRBJ2-7 TRBV6-4 TGTGCCAGCAGTGCCTACGGGGGCTCCTACGAGCAGTACTTC CASSAYGGSYEQYF
- - TRBJ1-5 TRBV7-2 TGTGCCAGCAGCTTAATGGGACACTTAAGCAATCAGCCCCAGCATTTT CASSLMGHLSNQPQHF
- - TRBJ1-2 TRBV21-1 TGTGCCAGCAGCGTACCGGGACAGGGAGGGGGTATCGAGAATGGCTACACCTTC CASSVPGQGGGIENGYTF
- TRBD1 TRBJ1-2 TRBV4-1 TGCGCCAGCAGCCAAGCGGCAGGGGGCGACTATGGCTACACCTTC CASSQAAGGDYGYTF
- TRBD1 TRBJ1-1 TRBV6-6 TGTGCCAGCAAGCCGGGACAGGGGGAAAGAGACACTGAAGCTTTCTTT CASKPGQGERDTEAFF
- - TRBJ1-1 TRBV7-9 TGTGCCAGCAGCAAGAGGTACGTGAACACTGAAGCTTTCTTT CASSKRYVNTEAFF
- - TRBJ2-3 TRBV4-2 TGTGCCAGCAGCCAAGATCCCGGGGCAGATACGCAGTATTTT CASSQDPGADTQYF
- TRBD1 TRBJ1-2 TRBV18 TGTGCCAGCTCACCAGGGACAGCCTCACAGGGGAACTATGGCTACACCTTC CASSPGTASQGNYGYTF
once TRBD1 TRBJ2-7 TRBV7-2 TGTGCCAGCAGCTTAGCTTCGGACAGGGAATACGAGCAGTACTTC CASSLASDREYEQYF
once TRBD1 TRBJ1-6 TRBV7-3 TGTGCCAGCAGCCGTGACAGGGGATACAATTCACCCCTCCACTTT CASSRDRGYNSPLHF
- TRBD1 TRBJ2-3 TRBV7-3 TGTGCCAGCAGCTCAACAGGGGTCAGCACAGATACGCAGTATTTT CASSSTGVSTDTQYF
- - TRBJ1-6 TRBV5-4 TGTGCCAGCAGCTTAGACACTTTTAATTCACCCCTCCACTTT CASSLDTFNSPLHF
- - TRBJ1-1 TRBV5-5 TGTGCCAGCAGCTTGGAAGACGGCAGGGCCAACACTGAAGCTTTCTTT CASSLEDGRANTEAFF
- - TRBJ1-2 TRBV7-2 TGTGCCAGCAGCCCCCACGGGGGGCAGGATGGCTACACCTTC CASSPHGGQDGYTF